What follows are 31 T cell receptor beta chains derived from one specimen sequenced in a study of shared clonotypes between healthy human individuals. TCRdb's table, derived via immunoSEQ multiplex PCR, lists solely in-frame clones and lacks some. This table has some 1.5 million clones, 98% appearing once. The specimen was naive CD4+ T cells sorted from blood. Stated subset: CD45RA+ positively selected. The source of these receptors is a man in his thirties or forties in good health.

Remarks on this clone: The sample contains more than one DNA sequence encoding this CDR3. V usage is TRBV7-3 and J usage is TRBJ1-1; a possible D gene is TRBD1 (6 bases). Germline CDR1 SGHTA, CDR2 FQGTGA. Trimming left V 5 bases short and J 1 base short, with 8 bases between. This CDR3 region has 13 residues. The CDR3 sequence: CASSLTGNTEAFF. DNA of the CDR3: TGTGCCAGCAGCCTGACAGGGAACACTGAAGCTTTCTTT. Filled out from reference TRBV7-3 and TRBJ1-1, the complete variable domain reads GAGVSQTPSNKVTEKGKYVELRCDPISGHTALYWYRQSLGQGPEFLIYFQGTGAADDSGLPNDRFFAVRPEGSVSTLKIQRTERGDSAVYLCASSLTGNTEAFFGQGTRLTVV.

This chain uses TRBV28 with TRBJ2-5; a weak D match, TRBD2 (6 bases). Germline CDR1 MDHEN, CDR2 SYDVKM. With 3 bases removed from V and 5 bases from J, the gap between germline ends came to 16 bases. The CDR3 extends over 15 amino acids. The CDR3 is CASSLVDYLRETQYF. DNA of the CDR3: TGTGCCAGCAGTTTGGTGGACTACCTTCGGGAGACCCAGTACTTC.

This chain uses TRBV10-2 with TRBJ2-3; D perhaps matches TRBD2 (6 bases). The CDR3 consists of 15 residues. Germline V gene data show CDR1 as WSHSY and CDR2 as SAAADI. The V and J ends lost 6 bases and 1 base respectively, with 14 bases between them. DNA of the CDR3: TGCGCCAGCAGGGCCTTAGCGGAGGGCACAGATACGCAGTATTTT. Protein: CASRALAEGTDTQYF.

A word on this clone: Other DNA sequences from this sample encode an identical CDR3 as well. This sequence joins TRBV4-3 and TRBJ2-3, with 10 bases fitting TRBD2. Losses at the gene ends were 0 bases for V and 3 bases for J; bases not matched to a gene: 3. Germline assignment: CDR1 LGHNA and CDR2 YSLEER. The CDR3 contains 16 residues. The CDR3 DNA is TGCGCCAGCAGCCAAGATTCTAGCGGGAGAACAGATACGCAGTATTTT. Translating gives CASSQDSSGRTDTQYF.

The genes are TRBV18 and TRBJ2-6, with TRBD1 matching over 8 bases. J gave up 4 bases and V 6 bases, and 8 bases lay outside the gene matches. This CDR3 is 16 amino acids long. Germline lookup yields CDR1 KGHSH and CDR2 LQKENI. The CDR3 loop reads CASSPQGAPGANVLTF. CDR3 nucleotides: TGTGCCAGCTCCCCCCAGGGGGCGCCCGGGGCCAACGTCCTGACTTTC.

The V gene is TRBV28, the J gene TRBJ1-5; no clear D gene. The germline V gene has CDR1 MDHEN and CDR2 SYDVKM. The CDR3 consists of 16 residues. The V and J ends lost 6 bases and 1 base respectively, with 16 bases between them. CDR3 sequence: CASSLYDLKSNQPQHF. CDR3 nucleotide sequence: TGTGCCAGCAGCTTGTACGATCTGAAAAGCAATCAGCCCCAGCATTTT.

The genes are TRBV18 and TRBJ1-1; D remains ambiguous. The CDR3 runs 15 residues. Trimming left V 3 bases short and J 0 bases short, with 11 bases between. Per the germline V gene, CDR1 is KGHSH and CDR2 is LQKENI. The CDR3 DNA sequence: TGTGCCAGCTCACCGTCCATTCCTTTGAACACTGAAGCTTTCTTT. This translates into CASSPSIPLNTEAFF.

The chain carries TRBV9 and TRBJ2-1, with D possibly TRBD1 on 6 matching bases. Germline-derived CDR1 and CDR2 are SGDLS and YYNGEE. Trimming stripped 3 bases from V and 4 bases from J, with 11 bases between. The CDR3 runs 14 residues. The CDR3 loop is CASSADSLYNEQFF. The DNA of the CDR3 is TGTGCCAGCAGCGCGGACAGTTTATACAATGAGCAGTTCTTC.

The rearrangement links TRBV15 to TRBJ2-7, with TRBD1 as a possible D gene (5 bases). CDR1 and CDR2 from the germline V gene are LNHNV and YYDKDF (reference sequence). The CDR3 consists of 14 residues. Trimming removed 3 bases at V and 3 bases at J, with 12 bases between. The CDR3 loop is CATSSLGVGYEQYF. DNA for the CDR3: TGTGCCACCAGCAGCTTAGGGGTGGGCTACGAGCAGTACTTC.

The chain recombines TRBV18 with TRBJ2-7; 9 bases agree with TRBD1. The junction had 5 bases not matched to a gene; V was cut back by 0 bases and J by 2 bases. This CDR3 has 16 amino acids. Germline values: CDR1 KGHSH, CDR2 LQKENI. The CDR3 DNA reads TGTGCCAGCTCACCACCCGGGACAGGGAATCCCTACGAGCAGTACTTC. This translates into CASSPPGTGNPYEQYF.

The CDR3 is CASSLAIGGNTEAFF. CDR3 nucleotides: TGCGCCAGCAGCTTGGCCATTGGGGGGAACACTGAAGCTTTCTTT. The chain links TRBV5-1 to TRBJ1-1; D may be TRBD1 (5 bases). Germline CDR1 SGHRS, CDR2 YFSETQ. Trimming pared 0 bases from V and 1 base from J, leaving 10 bases between. This CDR3 comprises 15 residues.

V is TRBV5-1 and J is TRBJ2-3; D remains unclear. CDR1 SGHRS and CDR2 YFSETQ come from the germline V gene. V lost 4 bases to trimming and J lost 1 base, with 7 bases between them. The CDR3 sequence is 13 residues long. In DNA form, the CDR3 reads TGCGCCAGCAGCCCGCCCGGCACAGATACGCAGTATTTT. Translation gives CASSPPGTDTQYF. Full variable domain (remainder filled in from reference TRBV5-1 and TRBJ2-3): KAGVTQTPRYLIKTRGQQVTLSCSPISGHRSVSWYQQTPGQGLQFLFEYFSETQRNKGNFPGRFSGRQFSNSRSEMNVSTLELGDSALYLCASSPPGTDTQYFGPGTRLTVL.

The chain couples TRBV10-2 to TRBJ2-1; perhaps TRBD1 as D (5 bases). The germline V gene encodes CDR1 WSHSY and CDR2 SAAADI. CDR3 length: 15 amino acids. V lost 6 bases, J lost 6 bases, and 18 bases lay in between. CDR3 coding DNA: TGCGCCAGCAGGGACGGCAGGGTCCCCGTCAATGAGCAGTTCTTC. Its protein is CASRDGRVPVNEQFF.

CDR3 protein: CASSTNRVWGGNQPQHF. CDR3 sequence (DNA): TGTGCCAGTAGTACAAACAGGGTCTGGGGTGGCAATCAGCCCCAGCATTTT. The J gene is TRBJ1-5, the V gene TRBV19; weak D call: TRBD1 (6 bases). CDR1 is LNHDA and CDR2 is SQIVND in the germline V gene (reference sequence). V lost 4 bases to trimming and J lost 2 bases, with 18 bases between them. The CDR3 length is 17 residues.

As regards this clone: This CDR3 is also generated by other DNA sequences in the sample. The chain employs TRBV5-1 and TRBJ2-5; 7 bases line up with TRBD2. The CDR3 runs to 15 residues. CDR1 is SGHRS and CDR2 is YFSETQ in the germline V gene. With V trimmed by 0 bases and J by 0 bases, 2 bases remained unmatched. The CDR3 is CASSLASGNQETQYF. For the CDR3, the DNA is TGCGCCAGCAGCTTGGCTAGCGGTAACCAAGAGACCCAGTACTTC.

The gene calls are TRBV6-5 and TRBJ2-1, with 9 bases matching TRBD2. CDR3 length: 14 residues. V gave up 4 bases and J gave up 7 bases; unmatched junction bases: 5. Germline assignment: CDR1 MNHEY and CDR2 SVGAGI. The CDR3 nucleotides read TGTGCCAGCAGTTCTAGCGGGGCGGGGAATGAGCAGTTCTTC. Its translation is CASSSSGAGNEQFF.

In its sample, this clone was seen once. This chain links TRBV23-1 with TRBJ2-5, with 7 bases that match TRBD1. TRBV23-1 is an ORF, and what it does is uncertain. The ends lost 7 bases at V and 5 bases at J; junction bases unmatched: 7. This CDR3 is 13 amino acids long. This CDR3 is CASNRDSAETQYF. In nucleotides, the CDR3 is TGCGCCAGCAACCGGGACAGTGCGGAGACCCAGTACTTC.

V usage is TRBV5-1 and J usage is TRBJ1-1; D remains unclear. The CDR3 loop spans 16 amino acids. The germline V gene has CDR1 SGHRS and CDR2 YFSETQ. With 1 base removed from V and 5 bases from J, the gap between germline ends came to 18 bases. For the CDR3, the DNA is TGCGCCAGCAGCTTGCCAACGTCGGCCCTGCGGACTGAAGCTTTCTTT. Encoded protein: CASSLPTSALRTEAFF. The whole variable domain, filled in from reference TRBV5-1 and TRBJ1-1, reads KAGVTQTPRYLIKTRGQQVTLSCSPISGHRSVSWYQQTPGQGLQFLFEYFSETQRNKGNFPGRFSGRQFSNSRSEMNVSTLELGDSALYLCASSLPTSALRTEAFFGQGTRLTVV.

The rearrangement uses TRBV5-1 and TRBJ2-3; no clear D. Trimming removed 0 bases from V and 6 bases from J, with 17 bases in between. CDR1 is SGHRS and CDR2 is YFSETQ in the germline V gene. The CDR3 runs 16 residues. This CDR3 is CASSLATISGGDTQYF. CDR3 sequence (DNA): TGCGCCAGCAGCTTGGCTACGATAAGTGGTGGCGATACGCAGTATTTT.

CDR3 DNA: TGCGCCAGCAGCTTGACAAGCAGGGTTGGGCAGCCCCAGCATTTT. Amino acid sequence: CASSLTSRVGQPQHF. The genes are TRBV5-1 and TRBJ1-5; possibly TRBD1 for D (5 bases). The CDR3 runs 15 residues. Trimming took 1 base from V and 7 from J, leaving 15 bases between them. Germline V CDR1 and CDR2: SGHRS, YFSETQ.

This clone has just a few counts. CDR3 coding DNA: TGTGCCAGCTCACAACAGGCGAACACCGGGGAGCTGTTTTTT. It translates to CASSQQANTGELFF. The chain couples TRBV18 to TRBJ2-2, with D tentatively TRBD1 (5 bases). V lost 4 bases, J lost 0 bases, and 6 bases lay in between. The CDR3 sequence is 14 residues long. Germline CDR1 is KGHSH and CDR2 is LQKENI.

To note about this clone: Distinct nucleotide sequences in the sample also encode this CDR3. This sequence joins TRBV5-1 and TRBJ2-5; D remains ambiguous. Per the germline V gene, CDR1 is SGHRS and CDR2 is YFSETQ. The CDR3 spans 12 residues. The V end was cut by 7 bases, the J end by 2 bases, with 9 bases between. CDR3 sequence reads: CASHSPQETQYF. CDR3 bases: TGCGCCAGCCACTCCCCGCAAGAGACCCAGTACTTC.

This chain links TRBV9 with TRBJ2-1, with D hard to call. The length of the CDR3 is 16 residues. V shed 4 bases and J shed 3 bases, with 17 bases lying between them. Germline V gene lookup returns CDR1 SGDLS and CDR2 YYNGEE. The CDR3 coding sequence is TGTGCCAGCAGCCTCCCGCGCACATCTCTCTACAATGAGCAGTTCTTC. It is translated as CASSLPRTSLYNEQFF.

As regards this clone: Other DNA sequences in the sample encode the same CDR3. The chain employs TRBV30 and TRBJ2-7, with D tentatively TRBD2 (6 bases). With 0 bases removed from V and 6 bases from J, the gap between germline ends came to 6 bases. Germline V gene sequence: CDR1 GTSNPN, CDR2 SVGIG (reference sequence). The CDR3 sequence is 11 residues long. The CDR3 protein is CAWSVGGEQYF. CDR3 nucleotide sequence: TGTGCCTGGAGTGTGGGGGGCGAGCAGTACTTC.

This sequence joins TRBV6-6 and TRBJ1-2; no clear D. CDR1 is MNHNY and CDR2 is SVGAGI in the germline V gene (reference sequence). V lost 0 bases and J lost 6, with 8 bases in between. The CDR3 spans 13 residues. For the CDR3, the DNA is TGTGCCAGCAGTTACTCGACGTCGGATGGCTACACCTTC. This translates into CASSYSTSDGYTF.

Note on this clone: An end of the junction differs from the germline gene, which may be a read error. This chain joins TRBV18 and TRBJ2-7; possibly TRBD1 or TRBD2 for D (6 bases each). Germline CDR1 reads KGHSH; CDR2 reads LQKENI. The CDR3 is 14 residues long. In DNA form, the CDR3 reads TGTGCCAGCTCATCACGTACGGGGGCGGAGGTTAAGGACTTC. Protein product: CASSSRTGAEVKDF.

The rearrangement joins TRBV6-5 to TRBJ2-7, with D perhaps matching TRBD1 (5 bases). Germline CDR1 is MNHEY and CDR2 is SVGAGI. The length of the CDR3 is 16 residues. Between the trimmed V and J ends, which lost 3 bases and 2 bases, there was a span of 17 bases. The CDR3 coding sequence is TGTGCCAGCAGTTATCGAGGCAGGGCTTCGACCTACGAGCAGTACTTC. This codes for CASSYRGRASTYEQYF.

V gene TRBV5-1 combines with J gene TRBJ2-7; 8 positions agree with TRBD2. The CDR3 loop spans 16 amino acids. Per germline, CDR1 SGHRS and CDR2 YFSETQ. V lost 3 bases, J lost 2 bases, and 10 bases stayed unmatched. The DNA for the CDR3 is TGCGCCAGCAGCTCAGGACTAGCCGTGCCCACCTACGAGCAGTACTTC. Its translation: CASSSGLAVPTYEQYF.

CDR3 sequence reads: CASRRTVSEQYF. CDR3 nucleotide sequence: TGTGCCAGCAGGCGGACAGTTTCCGAGCAGTACTTC. This chain uses TRBV28 with TRBJ2-7; perhaps TRBD1 as D (6 bases). Germline V gives CDR1 MDHEN, CDR2 SYDVKM. V was pared by 6 bases and J by 6 bases, with 12 bases between. The CDR3 length is 12 residues. Full variable domain (missing parts from reference TRBV28 and TRBJ2-7): DVKVTQSSRYLVKRTGEKVFLECVQDMDHENMFWYRQDPGLGLRLIYFSYDVKMKEKGDIPEGYSVSREKKERFSLILESASTNQTSMYLCASRRTVSEQYFGPGTRLTVT.

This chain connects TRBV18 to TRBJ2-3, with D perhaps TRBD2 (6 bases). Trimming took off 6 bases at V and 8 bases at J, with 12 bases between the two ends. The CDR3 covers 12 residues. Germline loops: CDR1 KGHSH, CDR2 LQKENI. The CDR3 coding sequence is TGTGCCAGCTCCCACGGGGAGGTTACGCAGTATTTT. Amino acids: CASSHGEVTQYF.

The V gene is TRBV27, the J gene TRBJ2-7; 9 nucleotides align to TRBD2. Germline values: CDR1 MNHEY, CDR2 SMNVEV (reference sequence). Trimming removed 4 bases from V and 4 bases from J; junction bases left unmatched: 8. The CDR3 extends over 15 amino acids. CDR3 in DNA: TGTGCCAGCAGTTCTTCTATAGCGGGAGTGTACGAGCAGTACTTC. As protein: CASSSSIAGVYEQYF.